A single sample is the source of the 27 T cell receptor beta chains below, sequenced in a study of blood T cell repertoires in COVID-19. The protocol was immunoSEQ multiplex PCR, while the TCRdb copy is restricted to in-frame clones and leaves out a portion. This table holds roughly 230,000 clones, about 83% found once. The source material was peripheral blood. These receptors all come from a man in his forties with active or convalescent COVID-19.

The CDR3 DNA is TGTGCCAGCAGCCAAAACAGGGGGGGCACAGATACGCAGTATTTT. It codes for CASSQNRGGTDTQYF. The chain links TRBV11-2 to TRBJ2-3; 8 bases fit TRBD1. CDR3 length: 15 amino acids. Trimming cost V 5 bases and J 1 base; bases outside gene matches: 5. Germline CDR1 reads SGHAT; CDR2 reads FQNNGV.

V gene TRBV6-5 combines with J gene TRBJ1-4, with 7 bases identical to TRBD1. Trimming removed 3 bases from V and 7 bases from J; junction bases left unmatched: 11. Germline-derived CDR1 and CDR2 are MNHEY and SVGAGI. The CDR3 covers 16 residues. CDR3 sequence: CASSYSVRQGSEKLFF. CDR3 nucleotide sequence: TGTGCCAGCAGTTATAGTGTGCGACAGGGCAGTGAAAAACTGTTTTTT.

The CDR3 DNA sequence: TGTGCCAGCAGACCCCCGGGGGGAGGAAACACCATATATTTT. Protein product: CASRPPGGGNTIYF. The chain couples TRBV6-5 to TRBJ1-3; D possibly corresponds to TRBD1 (5 bases). CDR1 is MNHEY and CDR2 is SVGAGI in the germline V gene. Trimming cost V 6 bases and J 4 bases, with 13 bases left between them. The CDR3 consists of 14 residues.

The chain recombines TRBV4-3 with TRBJ1-1; D perhaps matches TRBD1 (5 bases). The CDR3 extends over 17 amino acids. V was clipped by 0 bases and J by 4 bases, with 18 bases between them. Germline lookup yields CDR1 LGHNA and CDR2 YSLEER. The CDR3 DNA sequence: TGCGCCAGCAGCCAAGACTTAATTCGAGGGGAGGGCACTGAAGCTTTCTTT. Its translation is CASSQDLIRGEGTEAFF.

The chain couples TRBV7-3 to TRBJ2-3; maybe TRBD2 (6 bases). V lost 0 bases and J lost 4, with 8 bases in between. The CDR3 sequence is 14 residues long. Germline assignment: CDR1 SGHTA and CDR2 FQGTGA. CDR3 in DNA: TGTGCCAGCAGCTTAACGGGACTTTCAGATACGCAGTATTTT. As protein: CASSLTGLSDTQYF.

This clone occurred a few times. The chain carries TRBV7-9 and TRBJ2-5, with D possibly being TRBD2 (5 bases). From germline, CDR1 is SEHNR and CDR2 FQNEAQ (reference sequence). This CDR3 region has 14 residues. Trimming removed 0 bases at V and 7 bases at J, with 12 bases between. In DNA form, the CDR3 reads TGTGCCAGCAGCTTAGCGGACGGAGGAGGGACCCAGTACTTC. Protein product: CASSLADGGGTQYF.

The chain is built from TRBV5-4 and TRBJ2-7; 8 positions match TRBD2. This CDR3 region has 14 residues. Germline trimming cut 0 bases from V and 5 bases from J; bases unmatched to any gene: 4. Germline CDR1 SGHNT, CDR2 YYREEE (reference sequence). CDR3 nucleotide sequence: TGTGCCAGCAGCTTGGGAGCGGGAGTCAACGAGCAGTACTTC. Protein product: CASSLGAGVNEQYF.

This chain links TRBV3-1 (or the pseudogene TRBV3-2) with TRBJ2-5; TRBD2 aligns across 8 bases. Per germline, CDR1 LGHDT and CDR2 YNNKEL (reference sequence). The CDR3 runs 13 residues. J was trimmed by 5 bases and V by 4 bases; bases with no gene match: 3. The CDR3 here is CASSPGLGETQYF. The CDR3 DNA reads TGTGCCAGCAGCCCGGGACTAGGGGAGACCCAGTACTTC.

V is TRBV14 and J is TRBJ2-5, with TRBD2 matching 9 bases. The V gene's germline CDR1 is SGHDN and CDR2 FVKESK. The V segment lost 1 base and the J segment 8 bases; nucleotides outside the gene matches: 2. The CDR3 is 13 amino acids. CDR3 coding DNA: TGTGCCAGCAGCCAAGTGCGGGGGGGAACCCAGTACTTC. Translated: CASSQVRGGTQYF.

The chain uses TRBV5-8 and TRBJ1-2, with 9 bases aligning to TRBD1. The CDR3 contains 15 residues. With 0 bases clipped from V and 4 bases from J, the junction kept 4 bases outside the gene matches. Germline V gene lookup returns CDR1 SGHTS and CDR2 YDEGEE. The CDR3 here is CASSLEDRGTYGYTF. Written as DNA, the CDR3 is TGTGCCAGCAGCTTGGAAGACAGGGGGACCTATGGCTACACCTTC.

The rearrangement links TRBV2 to TRBJ2-2; TRBD1 agrees at 7 bases. Per the germline V gene, CDR1 is SNHLY and CDR2 is FYNNEI. The length of the CDR3 is 15 residues. Unmatched junction bases numbered 7, after V lost 7 bases and J lost 2 bases. The CDR3 sequence is CASNDRDRNTGELFF. CDR3 sequence (DNA): TGTGCCAGCAACGACCGGGACAGAAACACCGGGGAGCTGTTTTTT.

The genes are TRBV6-5 and TRBJ1-1; perhaps TRBD1 as D (5 bases). CDR1 and CDR2 from the germline V gene are MNHEY and SVGAGI. This CDR3 has 15 residues. The V and J ends lost 5 bases and 4 bases respectively, with 17 bases between them. The CDR3 coding sequence is TGTGCCAGCAGTCCTCCGGGGGTCAGGAGCACTGAAGCTTTCTTT. Protein product: CASSPPGVRSTEAFF.

The V gene is TRBV6-2 or TRBV6-3, the J gene TRBJ1-5; no definite D call. The germline V gene encodes CDR1 MNHEY and CDR2 SVGEGT. The CDR3 totals 17 residues. The V gene lost 2 bases and the J gene lost 9 bases, with 23 bases spanning the gap. The CDR3 region is CASSYRRTGSEFSPQHF. CDR3 DNA sequence: TGTGCCAGCAGTTACAGGCGGACCGGGAGCGAGTTTTCGCCCCAGCATTTT.

This rearrangement joins TRBV20-1 to TRBJ2-3, with 8 bases lining up with TRBD1. This CDR3 contains 16 residues. V was pared by 3 bases and J by 4 bases, with 12 bases of the junction left unmatched. Germline assignment: CDR1 DFQATT and CDR2 SNEGSKA (reference sequence). CDR3 DNA: TGCAGTGCTAGTTCGCATTGGGACAGGACAGCAGATACGCAGTATTTT. It is translated as CSASSHWDRTADTQYF.

The chain couples TRBV11-3 to TRBJ2-7; 8 bases are shared with TRBD2. This CDR3 has 16 amino acids. V shed 1 base and J 5 bases; nucleotides not matched to a gene: 10. CDR1 is SGHNT, CDR2 YENEEA, per germline. The CDR3 sequence: CASSLGSGSGSNEQYF. CDR3 nucleotides: TGTGCCAGCAGCTTAGGGTCGGGGAGCGGGAGTAACGAGCAGTACTTC.

This clone was found a few times. J is TRBJ1-5 and V is TRBV28; perhaps TRBD1 as D (6 bases). Germline values: CDR1 MDHEN, CDR2 SYDVKM. CDR3 length equals 14 residues. The germline V and J ends were trimmed by 7 bases and 3 bases, with 13 bases remaining between them. CDR3 protein: CASKRTENNQPQHF. The CDR3 DNA reads as TGTGCCAGCAAAAGGACAGAAAACAATCAGCCCCAGCATTTT.

CDR3 DNA sequence: TGTGCCAGCAGTGATTCGCGACAGGGGGCCGAAAAACTGTTTTTT. Residues: CASSDSRQGAEKLFF. The V call is TRBV25-1, the J call TRBJ1-4, with 10 nucleotides matching TRBD1. Germline V gene sequence: CDR1 MGHDK, CDR2 SYGVNS. The V and J ends lost 3 bases and 8 bases, in that order; junction bases with no gene match: 6. The CDR3 length is 15 residues.

V usage is TRBV5-4 and J usage is TRBJ1-2; D not certain. CDR1 and CDR2 from the germline V gene are SGHNT and YYREEE (reference sequence). The length of the CDR3 is 13 residues. The V gene lost 1 base and the J gene lost 0 bases, with 4 bases spanning the gap. The CDR3 sequence: CASSLPANYGYTF. Here the CDR3 DNA reads TGTGCCAGCAGCTTGCCCGCTAACTATGGCTACACCTTC.

This chain joins TRBV13 and TRBJ1-3; D perhaps matches TRBD1 (5 bases). This CDR3 spans 13 amino acids. The V end lost 5 bases, the J end lost 8 bases, and 13 bases lay between the germline ends. Germline V gives CDR1 PRHDT, CDR2 FYEKMQ (reference sequence). The DNA of the CDR3 is TGTGCCAGCAGCATTTCAGGGTTATACACCATATATTTT. Translating it yields CASSISGLYTIYF.

The chain recombines TRBV27 with TRBJ2-7; TRBD2 matches at 11 bases. CDR3 length: 15 amino acids. Trimming at V came to 5 bases and at J to 5 bases, leaving 8 bases not matched to a gene. CDR1 is MNHEY and CDR2 is SMNVEV in the germline V gene (reference sequence). CDR3 coding DNA: TGTGCCAGCAGTCCTGGACTAGCGGGCATAAACGAGCAGTACTTC. Translating it yields CASSPGLAGINEQYF.

The rearrangement links TRBV6-1 to TRBJ2-1, with 13 bases matching TRBD2. This CDR3 region has 18 residues. Trimming cost V 1 base and J 0 bases; bases outside gene matches: 3. Per germline, CDR1 MNHNS and CDR2 SASEGT. Here the CDR3 DNA reads TGTGCCAGCAGTGAAGGGACTAGCGGGAGCCTCTCCTACAATGAGCAGTTCTTC. It specifies CASSEGTSGSLSYNEQFF.

V is TRBV14 and J is TRBJ1-6, with a weak D call TRBD1 (5 bases). The CDR3 runs to 15 residues. Looked up from germline, CDR1 is SGHDN and CDR2 is FVKESK. V was shortened by 0 bases and J by 6 bases, with 9 bases between the two germline ends. CDR3 in DNA: TGTGCCAGCAGCCAAGACCAGGGTTTTAATTCACCCCTCCACTTT. It encodes CASSQDQGFNSPLHF.

The chain carries TRBV18 and TRBJ1-1, with D unresolved. V lost 0 bases and J 1 base, leaving 3 bases between the germline ends. CDR1 is KGHSH and CDR2 is LQKENI in the germline V gene. The CDR3 loop spans 13 amino acids. The CDR3 sequence is CASSPPQNTEAFF. Written as DNA, the CDR3 is TGTGCCAGCTCACCACCTCAGAACACTGAAGCTTTCTTT.

The genes are TRBV29-1 and TRBJ1-1; 8 bases align to TRBD1. Per the germline V gene, CDR1 is SQVTM and CDR2 is ANQGSEA. V lost 7 bases to trimming and J lost 4 bases; unmatched junction nucleotides: 8. The CDR3 has 13 amino acids. CDR3 region: CSGEQGARTEAFF. The CDR3, as DNA: TGCAGCGGTGAGCAGGGGGCGCGCACTGAAGCTTTCTTT.

A word on this clone: The identical CDR3 is also encoded by other nucleotide sequences in the sample. The chain couples TRBV7-2 to TRBJ2-5; possible D gene TRBD2, 5 bases. Per germline, CDR1 SGHTA and CDR2 FQGNSA. Trimming took off 4 bases at V and 5 bases at J, with 5 bases between the two ends. The CDR3 contains 11 residues. CDR3 in amino acids: CASSWRETQYF. DNA for the CDR3: TGTGCCAGCAGCTGGAGGGAGACCCAGTACTTC.

The count of this clone is one. This sequence joins TRBV3-1 (or the pseudogene TRBV3-2) and TRBJ1-1, with TRBD1 as a possible D gene (5 bases). The CDR3 spans 15 residues. The V end lost 1 base, the J end lost 0 bases, and 9 bases lay between the germline ends. CDR1 and CDR2 from the germline V gene are LGHDT and YNNKEL (reference sequence). In nucleotides, the CDR3 is TGTGCCAGCAGCCAAGCTGCAGGGTTGAACACTGAAGCTTTCTTT. Translated, it gives CASSQAAGLNTEAFF.

This rearrangement joins TRBV7-9 to TRBJ2-7; D uncertain. Germline V gene data show CDR1 as SEHNR and CDR2 as FQNEAQ (reference sequence). Between the trimmed V and J ends, which lost 1 base and 5 bases, there was a span of 9 bases. The CDR3 sequence is 13 residues long. The chain's CDR3 is CASSLGQSDEQYF. Here the CDR3 DNA reads TGTGCCAGCAGCTTAGGTCAAAGCGACGAGCAGTACTTC.